This T cell receptor beta chain was recorded in a study of blood T cell repertoires in COVID-19. CDR1 and CDR2 (germline): LNHDA, SQIVND (reference sequence). Trimming shortened V by 6 bases and J by 7 bases, and 12 bases separated the two germline ends. The CDR3 spans 12 residues. The assay was immunoSEQ multiplex PCR, and TCRdb's table has in-frame clones only and misses some. The profile covers about 670,000 clones, with 75% to 90% appearing a single time and roughly 0.25% taken by the ten largest. The chain employs TRBV19 and TRBJ1-1; D perhaps matches TRBD1 (5 bases). Sequences were obtained from peripheral blood. This receptor was taken from a woman aged 18-29 years with acute or convalescent COVID-19. CDR3 in DNA: TGTGCCAGTAGCTCCAGGGCAAGTGAAGCTTTCTTT. This sequence encodes CASSSRASEAFF.